These 14 T cell receptor beta chains were all obtained from the same sample, sequenced in a study of neurological immune-mediated disorders. TCRdb fed the 5' RACE reads into MiXCR, producing one record per CDR3 protein. The data hold roughly 3,900 distinct CDR3 sequences, with approximately 30% observed a single time. Sequencing was done on a sample of CD8+ T cells from blood. The receptor set was obtained from a man aged 50-60 years with HTLV-1-associated myelopathy (HAM/TSP).

This clonotype has only a few counts. The V call is TRBV7-3, the J call TRBJ2-1, with 9 bases that match TRBD2. The V gene end was trimmed by 5 bases and the J gene end by 3 bases; junction bases not matched to a gene: 5. This CDR3 comprises 15 residues. Germline V gene lookup returns CDR1 SGHTA and CDR2 FQGTGA. The CDR3 DNA reads TGTGCCAGCAGCATTGGGACTAGCAGCTACAATGAGCAGTTCTTC. This gives the protein CASSIGTSSYNEQFF.

This clonotype was found a few times. This chain uses TRBV20-1 with TRBJ2-1, with D hard to call. Germline V lookup: CDR1 DFQATT, CDR2 SNEGSKA (reference sequence). The length of the CDR3 is 13 residues. Trimming cost V 1 base and J 5 bases, with 9 bases left between them. The CDR3 loop reads CSARVALDNEQFF. CDR3 sequence (DNA): TGCAGTGCTAGAGTAGCCTTAGACAATGAGCAGTTCTTC.

The chain links TRBV7-9 to TRBJ2-2; D possibly corresponds to TRBD1 (6 bases). This CDR3 has 15 amino acids. The V end was cut by 5 bases, the J end by 2 bases, with 12 bases between. Germline-derived CDR1 and CDR2 are SEHNR and FQNEAQ (reference sequence). The CDR3 is CASSPNRANTGELFF. CDR3 nucleotides: TGTGCCAGCAGCCCAAACAGGGCTAACACCGGGGAGCTGTTTTTT.

Many counts were recorded for this clonotype. The gene calls are TRBV12-3 or TRBV12-4 and TRBJ1-1; 10 bases map to TRBD1. The CDR3 has 14 amino acids. The V and J ends lost 1 base and 5 bases, in that order; junction bases with no gene match: 1. As DNA, the CDR3 is TGTGCCAGCAGTTTAGGGGACAGGGGAACTGAAGCTTTCTTT. Amino acid sequence: CASSLGDRGTEAFF.

This clonotype was counted at least ten times. The V gene is TRBV12-3 or TRBV12-4, the J gene TRBJ2-1; maybe TRBD1 (6 bases). Trimming shortened V by 6 bases and J by 0 bases, and 12 bases separated the two germline ends. This CDR3 comprises 15 residues. The CDR3 loop reads CASRGDISSYNEQFF. The DNA of the CDR3 is TGTGCCAGCAGGGGGGACATTAGCTCCTACAATGAGCAGTTCTTC.

The chain combines TRBV4-1 with TRBJ1-2, with no clear D. V was clipped by 0 bases and J by 3 bases, with 14 bases between them. CDR1 and CDR2 from the germline V gene are MGHRA and YSYEKL. CDR3 length: 16 residues. The CDR3: CASSQDGSGADYGYTF. The CDR3 nucleotides are TGCGCCAGCAGCCAAGATGGGTCGGGAGCGGACTATGGCTACACCTTC.

This clonotype has at least ten counts. The chain couples TRBV18 to TRBJ2-1; 8 nucleotides align to TRBD2. The CDR3 contains 15 residues. In germline, CDR1 is KGHSH, CDR2 LQKENI. V was clipped by 6 bases and J by 8 bases; unmatched bases: 12. This CDR3 is CASSPPRTSLDEQFF. In nucleotides, the CDR3 is TGTGCCAGCTCTCCTCCTCGGACTAGCCTGGATGAGCAGTTCTTC.

The genes are TRBV28 and TRBJ1-2; a weak D match, TRBD1 (6 bases). V lost 3 bases, J lost 6 bases, and 20 bases lay in between. The CDR3 has 16 amino acids. CDR1 and CDR2 from the germline V gene are MDHEN and SYDVKM. This CDR3 reads CASSLYQAGETNGYTF. CDR3 coding DNA: TGTGCCAGCAGTTTGTACCAGGCAGGGGAGACGAATGGCTACACCTTC.

This clonotype was detected ten times or more. The V call is TRBV4-1, the J call TRBJ2-1; D is perhaps TRBD2 (6 bases). The germline CDR1 and CDR2 sequences are MGHRA and YSYEKL. This CDR3 spans 17 amino acids. V was shortened by 1 base and J by 4 bases, with 17 bases between the two germline ends. CDR3 region: CASSQGRAEEFYNEQFF. DNA of the CDR3: TGCGCCAGCAGCCAAGGGAGGGCGGAGGAATTTTACAATGAGCAGTTCTTC.

By sample fraction, this clonotype is medium-sized. V gene TRBV9 combines with J gene TRBJ1-1, with D possibly matching TRBD1 (6 bases). Trimming removed 4 bases at V and 3 bases at J, with 10 bases between. This CDR3 has 13 residues. CDR1 and CDR2 (germline): SGDLS, YYNGEE. The CDR3, as DNA: TGTGCCAGCAGCTCGGGACAAGACACTGAAGCTTTCTTT. It specifies CASSSGQDTEAFF. Full variable domain (missing parts from reference TRBV9 and TRBJ1-1): DSGVTQTPKHLITATGQRVTLRCSPRSGDLSVYWYQQSLDQGLQFLIQYYNGEERAKGNILERFSAQQFPDLHSELNLSSLELGDSALYFCASSSGQDTEAFFGQGTRLTVV.

This clonotype appeared a few times. The rearrangement links TRBV18 to TRBJ1-2; weak D call: TRBD1 (5 bases). The CDR3 extends over 14 amino acids. Trimming removed 4 bases at V and 8 bases at J, with 17 bases between. The germline V gene encodes CDR1 KGHSH and CDR2 LQKENI. The CDR3 DNA sequence: TGTGCCAGCTCACTCGGCAGGGACGAGGGCGGCTACACCTTC. Its protein is CASSLGRDEGGYTF.

V usage is TRBV9 and J usage is TRBJ2-1, with a tentative D call TRBD2 (6 bases). This CDR3 contains 15 residues. The germline V and J ends were trimmed by 4 bases and 8 bases, with 19 bases remaining between them. CDR1 and CDR2 from the germline V gene are SGDLS and YYNGEE. CDR3 coding DNA: TGTGCCAGCAGCTTTGCCGGGACTCCCCGGGATGAGCAGTTCTTC. This translates into CASSFAGTPRDEQFF.

This clonotype was found many times. J is TRBJ1-2 and V is TRBV9; D may be TRBD1 (5 bases). The germline CDR1 and CDR2 sequences are SGDLS and YYNGEE. Deletions cut 0 bases from V and 8 bases from J, with 26 bases between. The CDR3 sequence is 18 residues long. The CDR3 here is CASSVEDLLGPIIQGYTF. Here the CDR3 DNA reads TGTGCCAGCAGCGTAGAGGATTTATTGGGACCGATCATTCAAGGCTACACCTTC.

The table lists this clonotype with many counts. This chain connects TRBV7-9 to TRBJ2-1, with TRBD1 matching 7 bases. Germline CDR1 SEHNR, CDR2 FQNEAQ (reference sequence). Germline trimming cut 2 bases from V and 2 bases from J; bases unmatched to any gene: 3. The CDR3 runs to 15 residues. The chain's CDR3 is CASSLKTGTYNEQFF. The CDR3 nucleotides are TGTGCCAGCAGCTTAAAGACAGGGACCTACAATGAGCAGTTCTTC.